The clone carrying this T cell receptor (beta chain) was counted many times. Its antigen is currently unknown. The entry originates in a study of T cell repertoires in cytomegalovirus infection. Looking at the study overall: From public TCR beta signatures came an indication of both CMV infection and matching HLA type.

Points from the study as a whole: Clonotypes of TCR beta that were HLA-C-restricted and CMV-specific dominated the ex vivo response. Cumulated frequencies of public TCR beta families served to identify carriers of CMV plus the relevant HLA.

The germline gives CDR1 SGHTA, CDR2 FQGNSA. This CDR3 has 12 amino acids. The J segment lost 6 bases and the V segment lost 3 bases, leaving 0 bases of the junction unmatched. In TCRdb, the reads were re-called with MiXCR into one record per CDR3 protein. The table includes tens of thousands of distinct CDR3 sequences, under 4.5% detected once. The sequencing sample was made of PBMCs. The chain recombines TRBV7-2 with TRBJ2-3; 7 bases agree with TRBD1. The clonotype comes from a human donor in good health (CMV status not recorded). Some clones in this sample may be carry-over from other donors' samples. The CDR3 sequence is CASSFRGDTQYF. The CDR3 DNA is TGTGCCAGCAGCTTCAGGGGGGATACGCAGTATTTT. The variable domain in full, completed from reference TRBV7-2 and TRBJ2-3, reads GAGVSQSPSNKVTEKGKDVELRCDPISGHTALYWYRQSLGQGLEFLIYFQGNSAPDKSGLPSDRFSAERTGGSVSTLTIQRTQQEDSAVYLCASSFRGDTQYFGPGTRLTVL.